Shown below are 20 T cell receptor beta chains from a single sample sequenced in a study of control samples from healthy donors and cancer patients (dated by TCRdb to the early 2020s). Library generation was performed with the immunoSEQ multiplex PCR assay. TCRdb obtained this table from immuneACCESS and retained in-frame rearrangements with V and J assigned. These tables miss some clones; where compared with another copy, unresolved V genes account for less than half of the shortfall, and the remainder is unexplained. The sample records about 170,000 clones, 88% of which are singletons. Nearly 5% of the sample belongs to the ten largest clones. Sequenced input: blood. The receptors originated from a woman aged 25 to 39 in good health.

The chain combines TRBV9 with TRBJ2-5, with TRBD2 matching 7 bases. V trimming: 3 bases; J trimming: 1 base; junction bases outside the gene matches: 6. This CDR3 spans 15 amino acids. The germline V gene has CDR1 SGDLS and CDR2 YYNGEE. The CDR3 DNA is TGTGCCAGCAGCGCCTCCGGGACTACCCAAGAGACCCAGTACTTC. Its protein is CASSASGTTQETQYF.

The chain carries TRBV7-2 and TRBJ1-2, with D possibly being TRBD1 (6 bases). CDR3 length: 14 amino acids. Trimming cost V 3 bases and J 4 bases, with 12 bases left between them. Germline V gives CDR1 SGHTA, CDR2 FQGNSA. CDR3 loop: CASSFRQAAYGYTF. The CDR3 DNA is TGTGCCAGCAGCTTTCGACAGGCGGCCTATGGCTACACCTTC.

The chain recombines TRBV2 with TRBJ1-1, with 7 bases matching TRBD1. V trimming: 0 bases; J trimming: 0 bases; junction bases outside the gene matches: 4. CDR1 is SNHLY, CDR2 FYNNEI, per germline. The CDR3 is made up of 16 amino acids. The CDR3 is CASSEARDRLNTEAFF. DNA of the CDR3: TGTGCCAGCAGTGAAGCGAGGGACAGACTGAACACTGAAGCTTTCTTT.

The CDR3 sequence: CASSSGTDSGNTIYF. The CDR3 DNA reads as TGTGCCAGCAGCTCCGGGACAGACTCTGGAAACACCATATATTTT. This chain links TRBV7-9 with TRBJ1-3; TRBD1 matches at 7 bases. Trimming took 4 bases from V and 0 from J; bases not matched to a gene: 3. The CDR3 totals 15 residues. The V gene's germline CDR1 is SEHNR and CDR2 FQNEAQ (reference sequence). Full variable domain (missing parts from reference TRBV7-9 and TRBJ1-3): DTGVSQNPRHKITKRGQNVTFRCDPISEHNRLYWYRQTLGQGPEFLTYFQNEAQLEKSRLLSDRFSAERPKGSFSTLEIQRTEQGDSAMYLCASSSGTDSGNTIYFGEGSWLTVV.

The V call is TRBV27, the J call TRBJ2-5; 8 bases are shared with TRBD1. Germline V gene sequence: CDR1 MNHEY, CDR2 SMNVEV (reference sequence). This CDR3 is built from 14 residues. With 4 bases clipped from V and 1 base from J, the junction kept 2 bases outside the gene matches. The CDR3 protein is CASSSQGVQETQYF. CDR3 nucleotide sequence: TGTGCCAGCAGTTCACAGGGGGTCCAAGAGACCCAGTACTTC.

The chain joins TRBV28 to TRBJ2-1; the D is unclear. The germline CDR1 and CDR2 sequences are MDHEN and SYDVKM. Trimming cost V 5 bases and J 4 bases, with 3 bases left between them. CDR3 length: 11 residues. CDR3 amino acids: CASSPYNEQFF. The CDR3 nucleotides are TGTGCCAGCAGTCCTTACAATGAGCAGTTCTTC.

This sequence joins TRBV2 and TRBJ1-1; D gene uncertain. The CDR3 has 13 amino acids. V lost 6 bases, J lost 0 bases, and 8 bases lay in between. Germline CDR1 is SNHLY and CDR2 is FYNNEI. CDR3 region: CASRGDVNTEAFF. CDR3 nucleotide sequence: TGTGCCAGCAGGGGAGATGTGAACACTGAAGCTTTCTTT.

The chain is built from TRBV19 and TRBJ1-1; 8 bases match TRBD1. Trimming cost V 5 bases and J 0 bases; bases outside gene matches: 8. This CDR3 region has 16 residues. The germline gives CDR1 LNHDA, CDR2 SQIVND (reference sequence). In DNA, the CDR3 is TGTGCCAGTAGTCTGACAGGGGTTAACATGAACACTGAAGCTTTCTTT. It is translated as CASSLTGVNMNTEAFF.

V is TRBV29-1 and J is TRBJ2-5; no clear D gene. The V end lost 7 bases, the J end lost 3 bases, and 6 bases lay between the germline ends. The length of the CDR3 is 10 residues. Per the germline V gene, CDR1 is SQVTM and CDR2 is ANQGSEA. In DNA, the CDR3 is TGCAGCGGTGGTGAAGAGACCCAGTACTTC. It translates to CSGGEETQYF.

The chain carries TRBV5-1 and TRBJ2-6; D gene uncertain. The length of the CDR3 is 15 residues. Between the trimmed V and J ends, which lost 4 bases and 0 bases, there was a span of 8 bases. Germline loops: CDR1 SGHRS, CDR2 YFSETQ. DNA of the CDR3: TGCGCCAGCAGCGGGTCTTTCTCTGGGGCCAACGTCCTGACTTTC. This sequence encodes CASSGSFSGANVLTF. Full variable domain (rest looked up from reference TRBV5-1 and TRBJ2-6): KAGVTQTPRYLIKTRGQQVTLSCSPISGHRSVSWYQQTPGQGLQFLFEYFSETQRNKGNFPGRFSGRQFSNSRSEMNVSTLELGDSALYLCASSGSFSGANVLTFGAGSRLTVL.

V usage is TRBV5-4 and J usage is TRBJ2-3; D possibly matches TRBD1 or TRBD2 (5 bases each). This CDR3 has 17 amino acids. Germline CDR1 SGHNT, CDR2 YYREEE (reference sequence). V lost 4 bases, J lost 5 bases, and 23 bases lay in between. This chain's CDR3 is CASSLPGAGNRRDTQYF. In nucleotides, the CDR3 is TGTGCCAGCAGCCTGCCCGGGGCGGGTAACCGAAGAGATACGCAGTATTTT. The full variable domain, in which reference TRBV5-4 and TRBJ2-3 provide the parts outside the CDR3, is ETGVTQSPTHLIKTRGQQVTLRCSSQSGHNTVSWYQQALGQGPQFIFQYYREEENGRGNFPPRFSGLQFPNYSSELNVNALELDDSALYLCASSLPGAGNRRDTQYFGPGTRLTVL.

The chain has TRBV3-1 (or the pseudogene TRBV3-2) and TRBJ2-4; TRBD1 matches 7 bases. CDR1 LGHDT and CDR2 YNNKEL come from the germline V gene (reference sequence). The ends lost 2 bases at V and 7 bases at J; junction bases unmatched: 2. The CDR3 totals 13 residues. The CDR3 sequence is CASSQKGANIQYF. The CDR3 DNA follows: TGTGCCAGCAGCCAAAAGGGGGCGAACATTCAGTACTTC.

This rearrangement joins TRBV11-2 to TRBJ1-2; TRBD1 is a possible D gene (5 bases). The CDR3 totals 14 residues. Germline V lookup: CDR1 SGHAT, CDR2 FQNNGV. V dropped 3 bases and J dropped 4 bases, with 12 bases sitting between them. The CDR3 loop reads CASSFLGTAYGYTF. The CDR3 DNA reads TGTGCCAGCAGCTTCCTGGGGACCGCCTATGGCTACACCTTC.

The V call is TRBV5-1, the J call TRBJ2-2, with 7 bases that match TRBD2. Trimming at V came to 3 bases and at J to 5 bases, leaving 7 bases not matched to a gene. Per the germline V gene, CDR1 is SGHRS and CDR2 is YFSETQ. The CDR3 contains 15 residues. The CDR3 is CASSSGGFETGELFF. As DNA, the CDR3 is TGCGCCAGCAGCTCGGGAGGCTTTGAGACCGGGGAGCTGTTTTTT. Full variable domain (remainder filled in from reference TRBV5-1 and TRBJ2-2): KAGVTQTPRYLIKTRGQQVTLSCSPISGHRSVSWYQQTPGQGLQFLFEYFSETQRNKGNFPGRFSGRQFSNSRSEMNVSTLELGDSALYLCASSSGGFETGELFFGEGSRLTVL.

J is TRBJ1-2 and V is TRBV30, with D tentatively TRBD1 (5 bases). The CDR3 has 14 residues. V was shortened by 4 bases and J by 2 bases, with 14 bases between the two germline ends. CDR1 is GTSNPN and CDR2 is SVGIG in the germline V gene (reference sequence). The chain's CDR3 is CAWKGQGSNYGYTF. The CDR3 nucleotides are TGTGCCTGGAAAGGCCAGGGATCCAACTATGGCTACACCTTC.

The gene calls are TRBV27 and TRBJ2-1, with D perhaps TRBD1 or TRBD2 (5 bases each). The CDR3 contains 17 residues. Germline V lookup: CDR1 MNHEY, CDR2 SMNVEV (reference sequence). Trimming stripped 5 bases from V and 0 bases from J, with 17 bases between. CDR3 in DNA: TGTGCCAGCAGTAACGGACCGGGACGCCGCTCCTACAATGAGCAGTTCTTC. As protein: CASSNGPGRRSYNEQFF.

The rearrangement joins TRBV5-1 to TRBJ2-2, with D perhaps matching TRBD1 or TRBD2 (5 bases each). V was trimmed by 0 bases and J by 5 bases, leaving 14 bases between them. Looked up from germline, CDR1 is SGHRS and CDR2 is YFSETQ. CDR3 length: 16 residues. CDR3 DNA: TGCGCCAGCAGCTTGGCCGGGGCAGTGTCGACCGGGGAGCTGTTTTTT. Protein: CASSLAGAVSTGELFF.

This clone was found once. The CDR3 nucleotides read TGTGCCAGCCCAACTCGTGTCGAACCCTACGAGCAGTACTTC. Protein product: CASPTRVEPYEQYF. The J gene is TRBJ2-7, the V gene TRBV27; D not certain. The CDR3 is made up of 14 amino acids. Deletions cut 8 bases from V and 2 bases from J, with 16 bases between. Germline CDR1 is MNHEY and CDR2 is SMNVEV (reference sequence).

The genes are TRBV5-1 and TRBJ1-4; TRBD1 matches 8 bases. This CDR3 is 16 amino acids long. Germline loops: CDR1 SGHRS, CDR2 YFSETQ. Trimming took 4 bases from V and 3 from J; bases not matched to a gene: 8. CDR3 DNA sequence: TGCGCCAGCAGCCGGCGATCGGACAGGGCTAATGAAAAACTGTTTTTT. Amino acid sequence: CASSRRSDRANEKLFF. Based on the CDR3 plus reference TRBV5-1 and TRBJ1-4, the full variable domain is KAGVTQTPRYLIKTRGQQVTLSCSPISGHRSVSWYQQTPGQGLQFLFEYFSETQRNKGNFPGRFSGRQFSNSRSEMNVSTLELGDSALYLCASSRRSDRANEKLFFGSGTQLSVL.

The chain carries TRBV11-2 and TRBJ2-1; D perhaps matches TRBD1 (6 bases). Trimming removed 1 base at V and 2 bases at J, with 15 bases between. CDR3 length equals 17 residues. Germline V gene lookup returns CDR1 SGHAT and CDR2 FQNNGV. The CDR3 sequence: CASSLAPPQGPYNEQFF. The CDR3 DNA is TGTGCCAGCAGCTTAGCCCCTCCCCAGGGGCCCTACAATGAGCAGTTCTTC.